The 8 T cell receptor beta chains reported below all come from one sample, sequenced in a study of CD8+ T cells in alopecia areata. Treatment denoted: oral pan-JAK inhibitor, 5-10 mg twice daily. RNA was extracted and reverse transcribed into cDNA as the sequencing template. The data were produced by immunoSEQ multiplex PCR, yet TCRdb's version contains in-frame clones alone and is incomplete. Of about 200,000 clones listed, around 60% are singletons. The specimen comprised CD4+ T cells sorted from blood, sampled at week 4, from a patient treated with tofacitinib. These receptors all stem from a human donor with alopecia areata.

The CDR3, as DNA: TGTGCCAGCAGCGCGCGTATGGATACGCAGTATTTT. Protein product: CASSARMDTQYF. The gene calls are TRBV9 and TRBJ2-3; D uncertain. This CDR3 has 12 amino acids. Germline V gene sequence: CDR1 SGDLS, CDR2 YYNGEE. V lost 3 bases to trimming and J lost 6 bases, with 8 bases between them.

This chain joins TRBV30 and TRBJ2-1; 8 bases match TRBD2. Per the germline V gene, CDR1 is GTSNPN and CDR2 is SVGIG (reference sequence). The CDR3 covers 15 residues. V shed 0 bases, J shed 4 bases, and the junction held 5 bases outside the gene matches. The CDR3 sequence: CAWSVAGGLYNEQFF. The CDR3 nucleotides read TGTGCCTGGAGTGTCGCGGGGGGCCTTTACAATGAGCAGTTCTTC.

J is TRBJ1-2 and V is TRBV27; D ambiguous. The germline CDR1 and CDR2 sequences are MNHEY and SMNVEV (reference sequence). This CDR3 comprises 14 residues. V lost 6 bases, J lost 0 bases, and 11 bases lay in between. The CDR3 loop is CASRTYAPNYGYTF. CDR3 nucleotides: TGTGCCAGCAGGACATATGCGCCTAACTATGGCTACACCTTC.

The chain uses TRBV19 and TRBJ2-5; 9 nucleotides align to TRBD2. The V gene's germline CDR1 is LNHDA and CDR2 SQIVND (reference sequence). The CDR3 spans 16 residues. V lost 8 bases to trimming and J lost 2 bases; unmatched junction nucleotides: 12. The CDR3: CASRVRLAGLQETQYF. Written as DNA, the CDR3 is TGTGCCAGTCGAGTAAGGCTAGCGGGGCTACAAGAGACCCAGTACTTC.

The chain employs TRBV29-1 and TRBJ1-4; 9 bases match TRBD1. Germline trimming cut 4 bases from V and 5 bases from J; bases unmatched to any gene: 2. This CDR3 has 13 amino acids. CDR1 and CDR2 (germline): SQVTM, ANQGSEA. The CDR3 region is CSVAGQGNEKLFF. The CDR3 region has the DNA TGCAGCGTTGCGGGACAGGGCAATGAAAAACTGTTTTTT.

The chain is built from TRBV30 and TRBJ1-2, with D possibly TRBD1 on 5 matching bases. Germline values: CDR1 GTSNPN, CDR2 SVGIG (reference sequence). This CDR3 has 13 residues. V was clipped by 3 bases and J by 2 bases, with 10 bases between them. The CDR3 spells CAWSRDGNYGYTF. Here the CDR3 DNA reads TGTGCCTGGAGCCGGGACGGAAACTATGGCTACACCTTC.

This clone has only a few counts. The rearrangement uses TRBV9 and TRBJ2-5; D is unresolved. This CDR3 contains 16 residues. Germline V gene data show CDR1 as SGDLS and CDR2 as YYNGEE. Deletions cut 0 bases from V and 5 bases from J, with 17 bases between. Written as DNA, the CDR3 is TGTGCCAGCAGCGTAGCGGTTGGCTATCTGGGGGAGACCCAGTACTTC. Amino acids: CASSVAVGYLGETQYF. Filled out from reference TRBV9 and TRBJ2-5, the complete variable domain reads DSGVTQTPKHLITATGQRVTLRCSPRSGDLSVYWYQQSLDQGLQFLIQYYNGEERAKGNILERFSAQQFPDLHSELNLSSLELGDSALYFCASSVAVGYLGETQYFGPGTRLLVL.

CDR3 sequence reads: CAISERGYGYTF. The CDR3 DNA reads as TGTGCCATCAGTGAAAGGGGATATGGCTACACCTTC. This chain links TRBV10-3 with TRBJ1-2; D is possibly TRBD1 (5 bases). Germline CDR1 is ENHRY and CDR2 is SYGVKD. Trimming stripped 3 bases from V and 5 bases from J, with 7 bases between. The CDR3 runs to 12 residues.